Sequencing of this T cell receptor beta chain was carried out in a study of molecular identifiers for immune sequencing clone quantification. TCRdb reprocessed the PCR reads via MiXCR and lists one record per CDR3 protein. Counted here are about 510,000 distinct CDR3 sequences, about a fifth occurring once; the ten biggest clones make up about 0.8%. The sample taken for sequencing was naive CD8+ T cells from blood, with Jurkat cell RNA spiked in. Subset given: FACS-sorted CD8+CD4-CCR7+CD45RA+ naive T cells. The sequence came from a human donor in good health. Some libraries in this study had Jurkat cell RNA spiked in.

In nucleotides, the CDR3 is TGTGCCAGCAGTCCCAAATGGACCAACAATGAGCAGTTCTTC. It codes for CASSPKWTNNEQFF. The chain has TRBV12-3 or TRBV12-4 and TRBJ2-1; D is undetermined. The CDR3 contains 14 residues. The ends were cut back, 5 bases at V and 5 bases at J, with 13 bases in the middle.